This T cell receptor (beta chain) came from a study of shared T cell receptors in the human thymus. V gave up 0 bases and J gave up 0 bases, with 16 bases separating them. This CDR3 comprises 17 residues. Germline values: CDR1 SGHRS, CDR2 YFSETQ. Sequencing was performed with immunoSEQ multiplex PCR; in TCRdb, only in-frame clones are kept and a portion is missing. The sample has 700,000 or so clones, 70% to 90% seen once; the top ten hold about 0.0098%. The same specimen was also included in a second study, on human thymus T cells. This second study notes: The study used thymus tissue resected during corrective heart surgery.

This TCR was recovered from a girl under three years old with a congenital heart defect. The chain recombines TRBV5-1 with TRBJ2-7; no clear D gene. Sequencing was carried out using thymocytes. The CDR3 loop is CASSLALDPRNSYEQYF. The CDR3 DNA reads TGCGCCAGCAGCTTGGCGCTAGACCCGAGGAACTCCTACGAGCAGTACTTC.